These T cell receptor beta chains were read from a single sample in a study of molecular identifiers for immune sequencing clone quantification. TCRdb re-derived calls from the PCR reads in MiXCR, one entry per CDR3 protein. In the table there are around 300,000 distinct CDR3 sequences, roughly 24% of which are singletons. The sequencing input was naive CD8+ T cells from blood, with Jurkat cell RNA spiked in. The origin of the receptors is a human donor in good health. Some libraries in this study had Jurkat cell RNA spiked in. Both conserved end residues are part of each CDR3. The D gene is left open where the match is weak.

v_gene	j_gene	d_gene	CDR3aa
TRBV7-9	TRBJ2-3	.	CASSPPILDTQYF
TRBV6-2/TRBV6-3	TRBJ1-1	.	CASSYSRVLASGTEAFF
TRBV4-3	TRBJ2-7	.	CASSQDLVSYEQYF
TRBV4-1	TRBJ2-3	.	CASSQDPQLDMQYF
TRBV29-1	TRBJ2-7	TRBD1	CSAQGQGSNNEQYF
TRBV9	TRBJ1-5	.	CASSVGQSYQPQHF
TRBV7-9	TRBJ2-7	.	CASSYPTSYEQYF
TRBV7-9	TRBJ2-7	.	CASSLGGSGDEQYF
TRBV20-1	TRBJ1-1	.	CSARDRLVTEAFF
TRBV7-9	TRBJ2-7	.	CASNGGTARLEQYF
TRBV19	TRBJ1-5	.	CATGAGPQHF
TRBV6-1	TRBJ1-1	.	CASSPRHLNTEAFF
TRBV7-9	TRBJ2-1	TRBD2	CASSLGLAWGVEQFF
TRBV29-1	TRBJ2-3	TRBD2	CSPTVGRERFEDTQYF
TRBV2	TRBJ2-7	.	CASSEGYGSYEQYF
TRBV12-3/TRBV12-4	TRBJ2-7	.	CASRTGTYEQYF
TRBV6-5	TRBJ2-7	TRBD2	CASSYKWGGAYEQYF
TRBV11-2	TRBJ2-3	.	CASSFSSAAGILNTQYF
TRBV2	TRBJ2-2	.	CASLSPQKSTGELFF
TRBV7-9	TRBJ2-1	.	CASYRDSHEEQFF
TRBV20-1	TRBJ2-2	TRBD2	CSGRPGLAGGRGELFF
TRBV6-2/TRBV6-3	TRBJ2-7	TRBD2	CASSPSGSHYEQYF
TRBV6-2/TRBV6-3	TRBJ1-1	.	CASSYAPGREAFF
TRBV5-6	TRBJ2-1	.	CASSLGGLMGNEQFF
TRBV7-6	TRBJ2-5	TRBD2	CASSLVPSLAGGEETQYF
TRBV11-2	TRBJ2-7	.	CASSSSFNEQYF
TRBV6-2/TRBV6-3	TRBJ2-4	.	CASSPTPGFYIQYF
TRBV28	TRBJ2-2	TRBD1	CASSLSGGYTGELFF
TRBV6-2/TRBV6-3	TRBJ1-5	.	CATSYLGGNQPQHF
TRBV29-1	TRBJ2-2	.	CSVVGGAGELFF
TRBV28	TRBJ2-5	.	CASSLALQETQYF
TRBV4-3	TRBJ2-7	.	CASSQDIAGTSEQYF
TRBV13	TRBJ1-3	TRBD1	CASSSTGGTPGTPIYF
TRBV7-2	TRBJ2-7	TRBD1	CASSSTGGSGEQYF
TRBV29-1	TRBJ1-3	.	CSVRDTSGNTIYF
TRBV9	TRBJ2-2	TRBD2	CASSVGLAGAVTGELFF
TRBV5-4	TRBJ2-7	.	CASSPQVYEQYF
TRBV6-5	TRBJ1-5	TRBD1	CASSPWTGGNQPQHF
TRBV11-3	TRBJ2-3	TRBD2	CASSFSSTSGGAGLDTQYF
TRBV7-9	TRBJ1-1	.	CASSETGQYEAFF
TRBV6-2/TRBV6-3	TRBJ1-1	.	CASSRGRSDTEAFF
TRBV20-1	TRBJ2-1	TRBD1	CSARAAGGNEQFF
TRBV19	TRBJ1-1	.	CASNTAQGINTEAFF
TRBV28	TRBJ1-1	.	CASSLTLGPEAFF
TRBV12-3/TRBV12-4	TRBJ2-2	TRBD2	CASSFGGNGELFF
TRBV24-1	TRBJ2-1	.	CATSDPEAQGGSRKHNEQFF
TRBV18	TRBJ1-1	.	CASSPPGAFNTEAFF
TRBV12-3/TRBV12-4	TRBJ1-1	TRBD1	CASIPDRVDTEAFF